This T cell receptor beta chain was found in a study of shared T cell receptors in the human thymus. TCRdb keeps only in-frame clones here, not all; method: immunoSEQ multiplex PCR. The sample holds 540,000 or so clones, 70% to 80% seen once. V lost 0 bases and J lost 0, with 18 bases in between. Germline V gene sequence: CDR1 LGHNA, CDR2 YNFKEQ. The CDR3 runs 19 residues. In addition, the sample was reused for a study of human thymus T cells. That source notes: Having surgery to correct congenital heart defects, healthy Finnish infants acted as the donors. Thymus tissue was removed during corrective cardiac surgery. Within thymic and blood repertoires, V and J gene usage appeared to be biased.

V is TRBV4-2 and J is TRBJ2-1; TRBD2 is a possible D gene (5 bases). Sequenced input: thymocytes. This TCR was recovered from a boy under two years old with a congenital heart defect. The CDR3 region has the DNA TGTGCCAGCAGCCAAGATGTGGGTCAGCGAGAGGGCTCCTACAATGAGCAGTTCTTC. This translates into CASSQDVGQREGSYNEQFF.